The 32 T cell receptor beta chains below were found in one sample sequenced in a study of memory CD4+ T cells and cytomegalovirus serostatus. The sort gate was single viable CD3+CD4+CD8-CD45RO+ cells for memory CD4+ T cells. Sequenced by immunoSEQ multiplex PCR; TCRdb stores in-frame clones only, minus some. The table includes approximately 63,000 clones, over 60% detected once. The specimen sequenced was memory CD4+ T cells from blood. These receptors were obtained from an adult in good health and CMV-seronegative. Some clones in this sample may be carry-over from other donors' samples.

The J gene is TRBJ1-2, the V gene TRBV10-3; no clear D. The V gene's germline CDR1 is ENHRY and CDR2 SYGVKD. The CDR3 spans 12 residues. V was clipped by 6 bases and J by 2 bases, with 7 bases between them. Here the CDR3 DNA reads TGTGCCATCAGAAAAGAAAACTATGGCTACACCTTC. Translating gives CAIRKENYGYTF.

By share, this clone counts as medium-sized (0.01 to 0.1%). The V call is TRBV29-1, the J call TRBJ1-1, with 7 bases fitting TRBD1. V was clipped by 7 bases and J by 5 bases; unmatched bases: 7. The germline V gene encodes CDR1 SQVTM and CDR2 ANQGSEA. The CDR3 consists of 12 residues. The CDR3 loop reads CSGGTGETEAFF. CDR3 DNA: TGCAGCGGAGGTACAGGGGAAACTGAAGCTTTCTTT.

This clone was picked up one time. CDR3 amino acids: CASSPIVGGTEAFF. The CDR3 nucleotides are TGTGCCAGCAGCCCCATAGTAGGGGGCACTGAAGCTTTCTTT. This chain connects TRBV9 to TRBJ1-1; D perhaps matches TRBD1 (6 bases). Germline V CDR1 and CDR2: SGDLS, YYNGEE. The CDR3 runs 14 residues. Trimming left V 4 bases short and J 4 bases short, with 14 bases between.

The CDR3: CASSLRDRVTDTQYF. In DNA form, the CDR3 reads TGTGCCAGCAGCTTAAGAGACAGGGTTACAGATACGCAGTATTTT. The chain carries TRBV7-8 and TRBJ2-3, with 7 bases matching TRBD1. After removal of 2 bases from V and 3 bases from J, the junction contained 5 bases not matched to a gene. The germline gives CDR1 SGHVS, CDR2 FQNEAQ. CDR3 size: 15 residues.

The chain links TRBV2 to TRBJ1-6; 8 nucleotides align to TRBD1. CDR3 length: 16 amino acids. CDR1 is SNHLY, CDR2 FYNNEI, per germline. V shed 2 bases, J shed 6 bases, and the junction held 6 bases outside the gene matches. The CDR3 sequence: CASSEWQGAFNSPLHF. CDR3 DNA: TGTGCCAGCAGTGAATGGCAGGGGGCATTTAATTCACCCCTCCACTTT.

The J gene is TRBJ1-2, the V gene TRBV10-3; 8 bases fit TRBD1. The germline V gene has CDR1 ENHRY and CDR2 SYGVKD. There are 13 residues in the CDR3. J lost 7 bases, V lost 4 bases, and 5 bases had no gene match. The CDR3 bases are TGTGCCATCAGTGCGGACAGGGAGGGTGGCTACACCTTC. As protein: CAISADREGGYTF.

This clone was picked up a small number of times. The limits of the CDR3 on the DNA are not certain, so only TCRdb's listed CDR3 is given. The chain carries TRBV21-1 and TRBJ2-2; TRBD1 is taken as the D call from the table, unchecked against the DNA. TRBV21-1 is assigned pseudogene status. Including both end residues, the CDR3 is 16 amino acids long. The CDR3 protein is CASSKFGTGSTGELFF.

The rearrangement joins TRBV6-1 to TRBJ2-2; D unclear. Germline CDR1 reads MNHNS; CDR2 reads SASEGT. V dropped 3 bases and J dropped 3 bases, with 8 bases sitting between them. The CDR3 is 14 residues long. CDR3 nucleotides: TGTGCCAGCAGTGACATCCTGGACACCGGGGAGCTGTTTTTT. It specifies CASSDILDTGELFF.

This rearrangement joins TRBV10-3 to TRBJ2-7; 9 bases agree with TRBD1. The germline V gene has CDR1 ENHRY and CDR2 SYGVKD. Trimming cost V 10 bases and J 3 bases; bases outside gene matches: 7. The CDR3 is 13 residues long. CDR3 sequence: CATHRTGDYEQYF. CDR3 nucleotides: TGTGCCACCCACCGGACAGGGGACTACGAGCAGTACTTC.

This clone was detected only once. The rearrangement joins TRBV7-2 to TRBJ2-3; 7 bases fit TRBD2. J gave up 2 bases and V 3 bases, and 5 bases lay outside the gene matches. Germline V gene lookup returns CDR1 SGHTA and CDR2 FQGNSA. The CDR3 has 15 amino acids. DNA for the CDR3: TGTGCCAGCAGCTTTAGGACTAGTCACACAGATACGCAGTATTTT. This codes for CASSFRTSHTDTQYF.

The chain uses TRBV11-3 and TRBJ2-1; maybe TRBD2 (6 bases). Trimming shortened V by 1 base and J by 4 bases, and 17 bases separated the two germline ends. The CDR3 sequence is 17 residues long. Germline assignment: CDR1 SGHNT and CDR2 YENEEA. The CDR3: CASSLGLLSSGYNEQFF. DNA of the CDR3: TGTGCCAGCAGCTTAGGGCTTCTGTCGAGCGGGTACAATGAGCAGTTCTTC.

The V and J genes are TRBV30 and TRBJ1-1; the D gene is possibly TRBD1 (5 bases). V dropped 3 bases and J dropped 0 bases, with 11 bases sitting between them. Germline CDR1 reads GTSNPN; CDR2 reads SVGIG (reference sequence). The CDR3 contains 14 residues. CDR3 in amino acids: CAWRSGRVNTEAFF. The DNA of the CDR3 is TGTGCCTGGAGGAGTGGCAGGGTGAACACTGAAGCTTTCTTT.

This chain joins TRBV18 and TRBJ1-2, with D possibly being TRBD1 (5 bases). In germline, CDR1 is KGHSH, CDR2 LQKENI. With 2 bases removed from V and 5 bases from J, the gap between germline ends came to 9 bases. The CDR3 covers 13 residues. In nucleotides, the CDR3 is TGTGCCAGCTCACCAGGGGCCGGGTATGGCTACACCTTC. Amino acid sequence: CASSPGAGYGYTF.

The chain recombines TRBV4-3 with TRBJ1-5, with D unclear. The germline V gene has CDR1 LGHNA and CDR2 YSLEER. V was shortened by 3 bases and J by 3 bases, with 12 bases between the two germline ends. The CDR3 extends over 15 amino acids. CDR3 loop: CASSQGLTHNQPQHF. In DNA form, the CDR3 reads TGCGCCAGCAGCCAGGGCTTAACCCACAATCAGCCCCAGCATTTT.

CDR3 sequence: CASSFWTGRTESAQYF. The CDR3 DNA is TGTGCCAGCAGTTTTTGGACAGGTCGGACGGAGTCGGCCCAGTACTTC. V usage is TRBV28 and J usage is TRBJ2-5; TRBD1 aligns across 7 bases. Germline V gene sequence: CDR1 MDHEN, CDR2 SYDVKM. J gave up 9 bases and V 3 bases, and 16 bases lay outside the gene matches. CDR3 length: 16 amino acids.

This clone was found once. This sequence joins TRBV28 and TRBJ2-3, with D uncertain. From germline, CDR1 is MDHEN and CDR2 SYDVKM. Trimming pared 4 bases from V and 1 base from J, leaving 12 bases between. The CDR3 spans 15 residues. The CDR3 DNA reads TGTGCCAGCAGTTCGAGGCTCCGGGGCACAGATACGCAGTATTTT. It encodes CASSSRLRGTDTQYF.

A few counts support this clone. V and J are TRBV4-3 and TRBJ1-5; tentatively, D is TRBD1 (6 bases). Germline V gene lookup returns CDR1 LGHNA and CDR2 YSLEER. CDR3 length: 13 residues. Deletions cut 0 bases from V and 12 bases from J, with 12 bases between. Here the CDR3 reads CASSQDRGTDQHF. In nucleotides, the CDR3 is TGCGCCAGCAGCCAAGATAGGGGGACGGACCAGCATTTT.

The gene calls are TRBV30 and TRBJ1-1; 9 bases match TRBD1. V trimming: 3 bases; J trimming: 0 bases; junction bases outside the gene matches: 17. The CDR3 totals 19 residues. CDR1 and CDR2 from the germline V gene are GTSNPN and SVGIG (reference sequence). CDR3 nucleotide sequence: TGTGCCTGGAGCCCCCGCGGGACAGGGCAAAGGCGTATGAACACTGAAGCTTTCTTT. Protein sequence: CAWSPRGTGQRRMNTEAFF.

The sample holds one count of this clone. The chain carries TRBV18 and TRBJ2-6, with a possible D match to TRBD1 (6 bases). With 3 bases removed from V and 4 bases from J, the gap between germline ends came to 16 bases. Germline V gene lookup returns CDR1 KGHSH and CDR2 LQKENI. This CDR3 contains 17 residues. CDR3 protein: CASSPLNTGPGANVLTF. The CDR3 region has the DNA TGTGCCAGCTCACCTTTAAACACAGGGCCCGGGGCCAACGTCCTGACTTTC.

The chain couples TRBV6-1 to TRBJ1-5; D is uncertain. Germline-derived CDR1 and CDR2 are MNHNS and SASEGT. Trimming cost V 5 bases and J 4 bases, with 9 bases left between them. The CDR3 runs 13 residues. This chain's CDR3 is CASSWSGNQPQHF. DNA for the CDR3: TGTGCCAGCAGTTGGAGCGGGAATCAGCCCCAGCATTTT.

The chain employs TRBV5-1 and TRBJ2-1; 14 bases line up with TRBD2. From germline, CDR1 is SGHRS and CDR2 YFSETQ. V gave up 3 bases and J gave up 15 bases; unmatched junction bases: 8. The length of the CDR3 is 14 residues. The CDR3 here is CASSWGGLAGVLFF. The CDR3 region has the DNA TGCGCCAGCAGCTGGGGGGGACTAGCGGGAGTTCTGTTCTTC.

The chain links TRBV4-3 to TRBJ1-1; D gene uncertain. Germline CDR1 and CDR2: LGHNA and YSLEER. CDR3 length equals 14 residues. V lost 3 bases, J lost 2 bases, and 10 bases lay in between. The chain's CDR3 is CASSHGLDNTEAFF. The CDR3 nucleotides read TGCGCCAGCAGCCATGGATTAGATAACACTGAAGCTTTCTTT.

V usage is TRBV15 and J usage is TRBJ2-1, with TRBD2 identical over 11 bases. The germline V gene has CDR1 LNHNV and CDR2 YYDKDF (reference sequence). The CDR3 runs 16 residues. V trimming: 5 bases; J trimming: 8 bases; junction bases outside the gene matches: 11. The CDR3 coding sequence is TGTGCCACCAGCCATAGAGTAGCGGGAGGGCGAGATGAGCAGTTCTTC. Translated: CATSHRVAGGRDEQFF. The variable domain in full, completed from reference TRBV15 and TRBJ2-1, reads DAMVIQNPRYQVTQFGKPVTLSCSQTLNHNVMYWYQQKSSQAPKLLFHYYDKDFNNEADTPDNFQSRRPNTSFCFLDIRSPGLGDTAMYLCATSHRVAGGRDEQFFGPGTRLTVL.

The chain carries TRBV5-8 and TRBJ1-1; a possible D gene is TRBD1 (5 bases). The V gene's germline CDR1 is SGHTS and CDR2 YDEGEE. Trimming took 3 bases from V and 7 from J, leaving 10 bases between them. The CDR3 runs to 12 residues. The CDR3 nucleotides are TGTGCCAGCAGCTATGGCGGGGGTGAAGCTTTCTTT. Amino acid sequence: CASSYGGGEAFF.

CDR3 nucleotide sequence: TGTGCCTGGATTAACAGGGGGAACTATGGCTACACCTTC. Protein: CAWINRGNYGYTF. This rearrangement joins TRBV30 to TRBJ1-2, with 8 bases matching TRBD1. Trimming took 4 bases from V and 2 from J; bases not matched to a gene: 3. This CDR3 has 13 amino acids. The germline CDR1 and CDR2 sequences are GTSNPN and SVGIG (reference sequence).

The rearrangement links TRBV28 to TRBJ1-2; TRBD1 is a possible D gene (5 bases). Trimming stripped 3 bases from V and 11 bases from J, with 13 bases between. Germline V CDR1 and CDR2: MDHEN, SYDVKM. This CDR3 region has 12 residues. In DNA form, the CDR3 reads TGTGCCAGCAGTTTTGCCCCAAGGGGTTACACCTTC. Encoded protein: CASSFAPRGYTF.

The chain joins TRBV7-9 to TRBJ1-2, with a weak D call TRBD1 (6 bases). Per the germline V gene, CDR1 is SEHNR and CDR2 is FQNEAQ (reference sequence). V dropped 2 bases and J dropped 7 bases, with 17 bases sitting between them. The CDR3 consists of 15 residues. CDR3 loop: CASSLYGGQGRGYTF. CDR3 in DNA: TGTGCCAGCAGCTTATACGGGGGGCAGGGTCGTGGCTACACCTTC.

V gene TRBV4-3 combines with J gene TRBJ2-3; 12 bases agree with TRBD2. The germline CDR1 and CDR2 sequences are LGHNA and YSLEER. Trimming took 0 bases from V and 2 from J; bases not matched to a gene: 9. The CDR3 covers 19 residues. The CDR3 region has the DNA TGCGCCAGCAGCCAAGAAGGGGCGACTAGCGGGGGAATCACAGATACGCAGTATTTT. It is translated as CASSQEGATSGGITDTQYF.

The chain joins TRBV14 to TRBJ2-1, with D tentatively TRBD2 (5 bases). The germline CDR1 and CDR2 sequences are SGHDN and FVKESK. V was trimmed by 1 base and J by 1 base, leaving 8 bases between them. The CDR3 totals 15 residues. CDR3: CASSQGEFSYNEQFF. The CDR3 DNA reads TGTGCCAGCAGCCAAGGGGAGTTTTCCTACAATGAGCAGTTCTTC.

The chain recombines TRBV5-1 with TRBJ2-7; D is undetermined. Trimming shortened V by 4 bases and J by 0 bases, and 20 bases separated the two germline ends. The CDR3 is 17 amino acids. Germline-derived CDR1 and CDR2 are SGHRS and YFSETQ. Here the CDR3 reads CASSPVPLTQSSYEQYF. The CDR3, as DNA: TGCGCCAGCAGCCCGGTCCCGTTGACCCAGAGCTCCTACGAGCAGTACTTC.

The chain uses TRBV4-1 and TRBJ1-1; D is unclear. CDR1 and CDR2 (germline): MGHRA, YSYEKL. There are 13 residues in the CDR3. Trimming took 6 bases from V and 4 from J, leaving 12 bases between them. CDR3 sequence reads: CASSLKRGTEAFF. Written as DNA, the CDR3 is TGCGCCAGCAGTCTAAAGCGGGGCACTGAAGCTTTCTTT.

For the CDR3, the DNA is TGTGCCAGCAGTTACTCGAGGGGCTCCTACGAGCAGTACTTC. Translating gives CASSYSRGSYEQYF. This chain uses TRBV6-5 with TRBJ2-7; D is possibly TRBD1 or TRBD2 (5 bases each). Trimming shortened V by 0 bases and J by 0 bases, and 6 bases separated the two germline ends. The CDR3 spans 14 residues. The germline V gene has CDR1 MNHEY and CDR2 SVGAGI.